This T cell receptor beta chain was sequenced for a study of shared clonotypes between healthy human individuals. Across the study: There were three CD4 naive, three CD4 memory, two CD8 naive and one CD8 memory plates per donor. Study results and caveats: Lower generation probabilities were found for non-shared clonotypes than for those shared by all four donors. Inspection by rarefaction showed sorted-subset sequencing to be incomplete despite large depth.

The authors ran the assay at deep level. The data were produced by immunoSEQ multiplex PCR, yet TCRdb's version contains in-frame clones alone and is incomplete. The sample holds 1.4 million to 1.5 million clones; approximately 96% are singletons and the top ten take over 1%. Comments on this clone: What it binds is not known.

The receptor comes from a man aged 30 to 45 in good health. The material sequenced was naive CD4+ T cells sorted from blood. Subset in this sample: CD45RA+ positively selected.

DNA of the CDR3: TGTGCCAGCAGTGAAGCCTATTCCGGGACTAACAATGAGCAGTTCTTC. Protein product: CASSEAYSGTNNEQFF. J is TRBJ2-1 and V is TRBV6-1, with 7 nucleotides matching TRBD2. V was pared by 0 bases and J by 5 bases, with 7 bases of the junction left unmatched. This CDR3 has 16 amino acids. The V gene's germline CDR1 is MNHNS and CDR2 SASEGT.